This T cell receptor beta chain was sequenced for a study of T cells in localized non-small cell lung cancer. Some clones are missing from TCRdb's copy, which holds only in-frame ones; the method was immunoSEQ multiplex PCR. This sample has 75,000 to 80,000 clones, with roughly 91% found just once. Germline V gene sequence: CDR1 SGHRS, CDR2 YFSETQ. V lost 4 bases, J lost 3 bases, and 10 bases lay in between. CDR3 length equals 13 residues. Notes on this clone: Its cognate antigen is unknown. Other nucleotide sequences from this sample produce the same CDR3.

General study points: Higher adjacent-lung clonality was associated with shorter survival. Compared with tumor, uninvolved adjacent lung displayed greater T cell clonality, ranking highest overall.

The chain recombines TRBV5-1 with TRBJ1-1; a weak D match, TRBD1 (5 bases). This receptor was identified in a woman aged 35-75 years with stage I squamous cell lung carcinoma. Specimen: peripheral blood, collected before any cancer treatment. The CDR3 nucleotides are TGCGCCAGCAGCCTGGTAGGGGACACTGAAGCTTTCTTT. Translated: CASSLVGDTEAFF. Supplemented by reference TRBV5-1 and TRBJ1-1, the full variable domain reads KAGVTQTPRYLIKTRGQQVTLSCSPISGHRSVSWYQQTPGQGLQFLFEYFSETQRNKGNFPGRFSGRQFSNSRSEMNVSTLELGDSALYLCASSLVGDTEAFFGQGTRLTVV.